This TCR beta chain was observed in a study of T cells in localized non-small cell lung cancer. Study outcomes and limitations: A median approximately 57 of the top 100 tumor clones appeared in adjacent lung. Since sequencing was restricted to only one region of the tumor, intratumor heterogeneity remains a possibility. Compared with tumor, uninvolved adjacent lung displayed greater T cell clonality, ranking highest overall.

Here immunoSEQ multiplex PCR was the method, and the copy in TCRdb shows in-frame clones only, minus some. This table has approximately 150,000 clones, about 89% appearing once. CDR1 and CDR2 from the germline V gene are SQVTM and ANQGSEA. V shed 6 bases and J shed 7 bases, with 15 bases lying between them. The CDR3 spans 13 residues. This clone has a single count. Its antigen remains unknown. Material: peripheral blood, obtained before any cancer treatment. The rearrangement links TRBV29-1 to TRBJ2-2; the D gene is possibly TRBD1 (7 bases). The clonotype was recovered from a female donor of 60 years or more with stage I lung adenocarcinoma. For the CDR3, the DNA is TGCAGCGTCCAGGAGGGGGCGGGCGGGGAGCTGTTTTTT. This encodes CSVQEGAGGELFF.